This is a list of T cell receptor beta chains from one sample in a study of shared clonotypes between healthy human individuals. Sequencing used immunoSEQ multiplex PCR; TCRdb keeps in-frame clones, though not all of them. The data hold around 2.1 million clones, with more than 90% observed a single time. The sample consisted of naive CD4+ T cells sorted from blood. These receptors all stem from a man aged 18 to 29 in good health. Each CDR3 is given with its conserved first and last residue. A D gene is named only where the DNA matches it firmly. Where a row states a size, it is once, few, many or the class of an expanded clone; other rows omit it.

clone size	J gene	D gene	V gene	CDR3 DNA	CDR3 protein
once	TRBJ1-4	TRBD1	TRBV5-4	TGTGCCAGCAGCCAGGACAGGGCTAATGAAAAACTGTTTTTT	CASSQDRANEKLFF
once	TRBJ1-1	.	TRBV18	TGTGCCAGCTCACCACCATCGGCTCCAGCAAGAGACACTGAAGCTTTCTTT	CASSPPSAPARDTEAFF
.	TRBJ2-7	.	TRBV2	TGTGCCAGCAGAAGGACAAATGATTCCGAGCAGTACTTC	CASRRTNDSEQYF
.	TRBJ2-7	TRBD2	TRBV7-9	TGTGCCAGCAGCCTCTGGACTAGCGGGATTATCCACGAGCAGTACTTC	CASSLWTSGIIHEQYF
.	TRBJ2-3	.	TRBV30	TGTGCCTGGAGTGTTAAGGGGCCCTCTAGCACAGATACGCAGTATTTT	CAWSVKGPSSTDTQYF
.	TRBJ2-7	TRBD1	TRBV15	TGTGCCACCAGCAGCCGGACAGGGTTCTACGAGCAGTACTTC	CATSSRTGFYEQYF
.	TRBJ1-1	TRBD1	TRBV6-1	TGTGCCAGCAGTTCACAGGGGTTCACTGAAGCTTTCTTT	CASSSQGFTEAFF
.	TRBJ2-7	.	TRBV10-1	TGCGCCAGCAGTGAGTCGAGTATGGGTGACGAGCAGTACTTC	CASSESSMGDEQYF
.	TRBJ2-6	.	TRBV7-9	TGTGCCAGCACTCACGGGGCGGCCTCTGGGGCCAACGTCCTGACTTTC	CASTHGAASGANVLTF
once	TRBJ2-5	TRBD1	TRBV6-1	TGTGCCAGCAGCCTGGGACAGGGGGCCTGGGAGACCCAGTACTTC	CASSLGQGAWETQYF
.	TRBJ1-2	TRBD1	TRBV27	TGTGCCAGCAGTTTATCGGTGGGGGACAGGGCGGGAGGCTACACCTTC	CASSLSVGDRAGGYTF
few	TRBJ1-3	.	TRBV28	TGTGCCAGCAGCACACGAACCTCTGGAAACACCATATATTTT	CASSTRTSGNTIYF
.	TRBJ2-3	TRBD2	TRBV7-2	TGTGCCAGCAGCTTAGGGGGTCTAGCGGCCACAGATACGCAGTATTTT	CASSLGGLAATDTQYF
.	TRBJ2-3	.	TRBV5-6	TGTGCCAGCTCCGACCCCCTTCGATCAGATACGCAGTATTTT	CASSDPLRSDTQYF
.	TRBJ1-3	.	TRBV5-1	TGCGCCAGCAGCTTGGGCGGGGTAGACACCATATATTTT	CASSLGGVDTIYF
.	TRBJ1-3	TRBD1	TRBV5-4	TGTGCCAGCAGCACACGACAGGGGTATGGAAACACCATATATTTT	CASSTRQGYGNTIYF
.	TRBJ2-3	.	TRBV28	TGTGCCAGCAGTTCACCAGGTACGCAGTATTTT	CASSSPGTQYF
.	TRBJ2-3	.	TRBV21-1	TGTGCCAGCAGCAATCGAGATACCAGGACTAGCGGACTTCACACAGATACGCAGTATTTT	CASSNRDTRTSGLHTDTQYF
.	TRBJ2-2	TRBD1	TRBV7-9	TGTGCCAGCAGCATTGGACAGGGGGCGAACACCGGGGAGCTGTTTTTT	CASSIGQGANTGELFF
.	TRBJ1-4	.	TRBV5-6	TGTGCCAGCAGCTTGGCCGAGGAAAGGGTCGAAAAACTGTTTTTT	CASSLAEERVEKLFF
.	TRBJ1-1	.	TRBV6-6	TGTGCCAGCAGTTCAAGACCGGGGGGAGGAACTGAAGCTTTCTTT	CASSSRPGGGTEAFF
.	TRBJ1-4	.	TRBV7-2	TGTGCCAGCAGCTTAGATGGACAGCTAAATGAAAAACTGTTTTTT	CASSLDGQLNEKLFF
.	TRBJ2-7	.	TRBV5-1	TGCGCCAGCAGCTTGACCAGAGCCTTCTCCTACGAGCAGTACTTC	CASSLTRAFSYEQYF
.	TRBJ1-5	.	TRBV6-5	TGTGCCAGCAGTTCCCCGGGGCTTAATCAGCCCCAGCATTTT	CASSSPGLNQPQHF
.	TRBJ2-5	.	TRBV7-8	TGTGCCAGCAGCCCATCCCAGGGGGAGACCCAGTACTTC	CASSPSQGETQYF
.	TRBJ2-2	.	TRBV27	TGTGCCAGCAGCGATGCCACCGGGGAGCTGTTTTTT	CASSDATGELFF
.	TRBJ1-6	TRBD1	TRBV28	TGTGCCAGCAGTTTCGGAGGGGGCGTCTATAATTCACCCCTCCACTTT	CASSFGGGVYNSPLHF
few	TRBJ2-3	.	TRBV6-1	TGTGCCAGCAGGACACTAGCTGGGCTGTATTTT	CASRTLAGLYF
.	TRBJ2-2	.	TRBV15	TGTGCCACCAGCAGAGCATTCTCAGGATACTCCACCGGGGAGCTGTTTTTT	CATSRAFSGYSTGELFF
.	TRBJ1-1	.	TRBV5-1	TGCGCCAGCAGCTTGCAGGGCGGACTTCTGAACACTGAAGCTTTCTTT	CASSLQGGLLNTEAFF
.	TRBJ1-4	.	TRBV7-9	TGTGCCAGCAGCTTACGTGAAAGGGAAAAACTGTTTTTT	CASSLREREKLFF
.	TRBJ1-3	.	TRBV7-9	TGTGCCAGCAGCTTGAGAGGTCCCTCTGGAAACACCATATATTTT	CASSLRGPSGNTIYF
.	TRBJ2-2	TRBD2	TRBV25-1	TGTGCCAGCAGTGAATTGGGACTAGCGGGGAACACCGGGGAGCTGTTTTTT	CASSELGLAGNTGELFF
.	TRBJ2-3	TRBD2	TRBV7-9	TGTGCCAGCAGCGTTAGCGGGGGCACAGATACGCAGTATTTT	CASSVSGGTDTQYF
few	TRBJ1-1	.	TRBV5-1	TGCGCCAGCAGCTTGATTGCAGGGTCAGCTTTCTTT	CASSLIAGSAFF
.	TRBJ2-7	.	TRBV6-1	TGTGCCAGCAGTGTCTCCGGATCTCCCGGAGAGCAGTACTTC	CASSVSGSPGEQYF
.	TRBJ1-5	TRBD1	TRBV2	TGTGCCAGCAGTTCCCAATTAGCCGGGACAGGGGGCAATCAGCCCCAGCATTTT	CASSSQLAGTGGNQPQHF
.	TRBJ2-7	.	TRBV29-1	TGCAGCGTTAGTTCAGGATCCTACGAGCAGTACTTC	CSVSSGSYEQYF
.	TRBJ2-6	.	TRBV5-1	TGCGCCAGCAGCTTGGGAGGGCGCTCTGGGGCCAACGTCCTGACTTTC	CASSLGGRSGANVLTF
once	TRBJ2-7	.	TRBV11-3	TGTGCCAGCAGCTTAGGGGGGAACTACGAGCAGTACTTC	CASSLGGNYEQYF
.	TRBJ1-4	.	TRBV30	TGTGCCTGGGGCTCCGGAGCAACTAATGAAAAACTGTTTTTT	CAWGSGATNEKLFF
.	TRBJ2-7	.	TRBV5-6	TGTGCCAGCACCTTGGGGAGACAGCGACCATCCTACGAGCAGTACTTC	CASTLGRQRPSYEQYF
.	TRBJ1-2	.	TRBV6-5	TGTGCCAGCAGTTACATATCGGGGAGCCTGAACTATGGCTACACCTTC	CASSYISGSLNYGYTF
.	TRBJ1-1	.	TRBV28	TGTGCCAGCCGCCCCAGGCTGGACACTGAAGCTTTCTTT	CASRPRLDTEAFF
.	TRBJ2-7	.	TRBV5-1	TGCGCCAGCAGCTTGGAGGCCATTTCCTACGAGCAGTACTTC	CASSLEAISYEQYF